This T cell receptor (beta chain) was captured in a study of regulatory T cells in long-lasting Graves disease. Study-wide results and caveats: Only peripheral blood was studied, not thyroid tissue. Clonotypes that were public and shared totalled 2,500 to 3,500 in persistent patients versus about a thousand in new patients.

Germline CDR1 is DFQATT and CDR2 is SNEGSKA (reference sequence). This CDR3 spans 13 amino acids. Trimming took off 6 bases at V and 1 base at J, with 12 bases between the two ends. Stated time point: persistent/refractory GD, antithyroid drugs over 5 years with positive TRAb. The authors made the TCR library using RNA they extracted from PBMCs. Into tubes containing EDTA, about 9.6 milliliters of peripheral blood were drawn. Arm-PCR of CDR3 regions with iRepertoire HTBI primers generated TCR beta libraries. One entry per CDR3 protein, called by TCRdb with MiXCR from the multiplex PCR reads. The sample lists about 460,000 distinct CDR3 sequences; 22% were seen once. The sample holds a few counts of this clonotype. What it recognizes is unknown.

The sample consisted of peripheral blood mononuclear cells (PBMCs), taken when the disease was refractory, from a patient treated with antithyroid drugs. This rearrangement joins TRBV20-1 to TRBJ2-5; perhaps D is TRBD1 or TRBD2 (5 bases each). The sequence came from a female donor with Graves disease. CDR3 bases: TGCAGTGCCCCGTCGGGGCCCCAAGAGACCCAGTACTTC. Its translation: CSAPSGPQETQYF.